Given below is one TCR beta chain in context. Its antigen is as yet unknown. Study processing details: Out-of-frame sequences were removed, leaving a few million distinct TCRbeta sequences. Clones were sequenced by immunoSEQ multiplex PCR, and TCRdb holds only the in-frame ones, with some missing. From that table come the V and J calls and clone size; the DNA was used to work out D and trimming. Of 40,000 to 55,000 clones in the sample, 82% were seen once. V dropped 1 base and J dropped 2 bases, with 4 bases sitting between them. Germline V CDR1 and CDR2: SEHNR, FQNEAQ (reference sequence). The CDR3 runs to 13 residues. The data derive from a study of memory CD4+ T cells and cytomegalovirus serostatus. About the study: This sample comes from healthy Belgian adults, 9 CMV seropositive, 24 seronegative.

The sort gate was single viable CD3+CD4+CD8-CD45RO+ cells for memory CD4+ T cells. Positive selection with CD4 microbeads enriched total CD4+ T cells. Study conclusions and caveats: Each of some 67 CMV-associated TCRbeta sequences occurred in one to five individuals.

Sequencing was done on a sample of memory CD4+ T cells from blood. The sequence came from an adult in good health and CMV-seronegative. The V gene is TRBV7-9, the J gene TRBJ2-3; D uncertain. DNA for the CDR3: TGTGCCAGCAGCTTAGGTCCCACAGATACGCAGTATTTT. This translates into CASSLGPTDTQYF.